Given below is one T cell receptor beta chain in context. This clone appeared a few times. No cognate antigen has been identified for it. Base qualities are missing; no much larger clone stands one base away. The source of the sample is a study of cytomegalovirus exposure and HLA in healthy donors listed by TCRdb under 2017. Notes on the research overall: An earlier analysis of several hundred of the donors reported more than 250 Gb of sequence data and around 110 million unique TCR beta sequences from approximately 180 million T cells. Typing coverage varied by locus: 629-630 donors for A, B, C, DRB1 and DQB1; 500 to 550 for DQA1; about 600 for DPA1; 400 to 480 for DPB1. Class I and class II HLA loci were covered by the typing at four-digit resolution. All discovery cohort repertoires had been generated using a single sequencing platform. Roughly 5 DR-DQ haplotypes were treated as single units for association and clustering because of strong linkage in the cohort. Rather than using new phenotypic data, the later analysis identified candidate immune exposures from TCR beta sequences and from how often those sequences occurred across donors. On average, over 200,000 unique TCR beta nucleotide sequences were sequenced per donor among fewer than 500 genotyped donors of the cohort, with roughly 18% of those sequences being non-productive. To decide whether each TCR beta V gene segment behaved as functional or pseudogenic, an earlier analysis of nearly 600 of the donors relied on high-throughput TCR beta sequencing. A later analysis re-analyzed previously published TCR beta repertoires from about 600 donors and added high-resolution HLA genotyping to study TCR occurrence patterns. Besides the first cohort of around 670 subjects, a separate validation cohort made up of over 100 different subjects was used. Donor age, sex, ethnicity and CMV serostatus were compiled together with the repertoire data. The study was designed to test whether signatures of past pathogen exposure could be identified by cataloging public T cell receptors. Genome-wide SNP genotypes for about 65% of the 666 donors were used in a later genetic analysis, which treated that subset as a discovery cohort. To predict cytomegalovirus infection status, the study brought together high-throughput TCR immunosequencing, statistical association of individual TCRs with disease status, and machine learning. Using immunosequencing, the study profiled T cell repertoires from 640 or so subjects and related those repertoires to cytomegalovirus serostatus. The genetic ancestry cluster associated with self-reported Caucasian donors included about 84% of the roughly 400 genotyped donors. An early release that covered some 640 HLA-typed donors contained approximately 290 gigabases of sequencing data and around 85 million unique TCR sequences. Study-wide conclusions, independent of this receptor: When HLA alleles, especially DR and DQ, strongly co-occurred, TCR associations were difficult to assign to individual alleles. Most TCR sequences were seen in very few donors, while some public TCRs were found in many individuals. The authors suggested that the approach could potentially be generalized to other disease states and immunological phenotypes. According to a later analysis, TCR association rates differed among HLA loci, with DRB1 alleles showing the most associated TCRs and HLA-C alleles showing the fewest. A later analysis found that most CMV-associated TCR beta chains appeared HLA-restricted, with HLA associations seemingly driven largely by CMV exposure. Linkage disequilibrium might explain the correlated functional status among segregating V segments, but an unknown experimental factor could not be excluded. In a later genetic analysis, fewer N-insertions in productive TCRs were reported among donors in an Asian-associated ancestry cluster than the roughly 700-donor mean. The only immune exposure information available for the cohort was CMV serostatus. HLA typing was unavailable for some donors at each locus, so association tests used only the typed subset. In the study, around 160 TCR beta chains were listed as associated with cytomegalovirus. Because the 87-base-pair reads could not distinguish some IMGT-functional V segments, including TRBV6-2 and TRBV6-3, those segments were excluded. In vitro tests confirmed that a few of the cytomegalovirus-associated TCR beta chains recognize cytomegalovirus antigens. An earlier analysis of approximately 530 of the donors showed that most TCR beta V segments appeared in productive rearrangements either about 87% or about 30% of the time, which broadly matched IMGT annotations. An association between a missense DCLRE1C variant and V-gene and J-gene trimming of TCR beta chains was found in a later genetic analysis and replicated in an independent cohort. A further reported finding was that TCR beta sequences accurately predicted the HLA-A and HLA-B alleles for most subjects in the first cohort. Specific HLA alleles were associated with 15,000 to 20,000 TCR beta sequences at a false discovery rate of 0.05 in a later analysis. Sequencing depth was assumed to be roughly uniform across donors in the presence/absence analyses, though that assumption may not hold. Compared with equally common non-associated chains, HLA-associated TCR beta chains in a later analysis were more clonally expanded and had lower generation probabilities. In both the original and validation cohorts, the classifier was reported to diagnose cytomegalovirus status with high specificity and sensitivity. Only TCR beta chains were sequenced in this cohort, and the absence of alpha or paired-chain data limited detectable features. The earlier analysis of around 600 of the donors excluded approximately 15 rarely observed V segments, including chromosome 9 orphons, because counts were too low. A later analysis reported that several top co-occurrence clusters appeared linked to parvovirus B19, influenza, CMV and Epstein-Barr virus. A cluster of highly shared sequence variants was judged likely to be a technical artifact of the sequencing pipeline.

The CDR3 contains 13 residues, cysteine and phenylalanine counted. Here the CDR3 DNA is all that survives: 39 bases in frame from base 1. Trimming costs V 4 bases and J 1 base, and their ends lie 7 bases apart. CDR1 MRHNA and CDR2 SNTAGT were looked up in the germline V gene. Library construction relied on the immunoSEQ multiplex PCR assay. The multiplex PCR relied on a mix of 60 forward primers for TCR Vbeta segments and 13 reverse primers for TCR Jbeta segments. A multiplex PCR assay on genomic DNA amplified the CDR3 region of rearranged TCR beta genes. Amplified TCR beta libraries were sequenced as 87-base-pair reads on the Illumina HiSeq System. The paper's processing steps were these. In a later analysis, some 80 million unique TCR beta chains were counted across the 500 to 850 repertoires, and approximately 9.9 million of these chains were shared by at least two donors. A nearest-neighbor algorithm error-corrected the raw reads and collapsed the reads into unique sequences, merging closely related sequences to remove PCR and sequencing errors. To assign V, D and J gene segments, CDR3 sequences were aligned to IMGT reference sequences. Each retained sequence needed at least a six-nucleotide match to both a V gene segment and a J gene segment. A rearrangement was called productive if the CDR3 had no stop codons and remained in frame with V and J, and every other rearrangement was called non-productive. CDR3 was defined by IMGT convention, running from the second conserved V-encoded cysteine to the conserved J-encoded phenylalanine. In an earlier analysis of 550 to 650 of the donors, sequences lacking an unambiguous match to a single V gene segment were excluded. In an earlier analysis of almost 600 of the donors, a V segment was called functional when productive rearrangements were above 56.7%, and segregating when the standard deviation between donors exceeded 5%. To diagnose cytomegalovirus status from the catalog of TCR beta chain sequences, a statistical classification framework was built. In a later analysis, TCR nucleotide sequences were compared against IMGT/GENE-DB human TR gene sequences so that V and J genes could be assigned. The TCRdist pipeline was used in a later analysis to assign CDR3 sequences and most-parsimonious VDJ recombination scenarios. In a later analysis, each TCR beta chain was defined by its CDR3 amino acid sequence together with its V-gene family, and reads lacking a unique V-gene family were excluded. A later analysis removed 500 to 650 highly shared, low-generation-probability nucleotide sequences to deal with suspected cross-contamination and a sequencing artifact. For each public chain, a later analysis derived a clonal expansion index from normalized ranks of inferred template counts within each repertoire. In a later analysis, generation probabilities were computed with a VDJ recombination model fitted to out-of-frame rearrangements, and the resulting probabilities were checked against IGoR. In a later analysis, TCR-TCR, TCR-HLA and TCR-CMV co-occurrence was scored with hypergeometric tests, and a repertoire-size bias correction was applied to TCR pairs. In a later analysis, false discovery rates were estimated by permuting HLA or CMV assignments 20 times. A later analysis grouped co-occurring TCRs with DBSCAN, adding TCRdist sequence similarity when clustering within HLA-allele-positive subsets. For co-occurrence clustering, repertoires with fewer than 30,000 or more than 120,000 public chains were excluded, along with four or five repertoires with anomalous nucleotide sharing. This is the immuneACCESS table as TCRdb keeps it, with only in-frame sequences that have V and J called. A part of the clones is gone; compared with another copy, unresolved V genes explain less than half, and the rest is unexplained. The V and J calls and clone size come from that table; D and trimming were worked out from the DNA. The sample table records roughly 34,000 clones; approximately 67% of these occur just once. The ten largest clonotypes hold about a tenth of the sample.

The cohort consisted of more than 650 healthy bone marrow donors. Cohort members were all nominally healthy when sampled, although unrecorded immune exposures were likely present. The donor was CMV seropositive and belonged to the group of more than 250 seropositive cohort members. A peripheral blood sample was provided by each donor, and peripheral blood mononuclear cells were used for TCR beta sequencing. Genomic DNA extraction from the blood cell samples was performed with the Qiagen DNeasy Blood Extraction Kit. Sequencing used PBMCs. In this chain, TRBV6-4 is recombined with TRBJ1-2; the D gene lacks a confident call. The TCR was taken from a man aged 40-49 years in good health and CMV-seropositive. The base sequence is TGTGCCAGCAGTGCGGAGGGTAACTATGGCTACACCTTC. This gives the protein CASSAEGNYGYTF.